This T cell receptor beta chain was recorded in a study of CD8+ T cells in alopecia areata. Germline V gives CDR1 SNHLY, CDR2 FYNNEI. Trimming cost V 6 bases and J 4 bases, with 18 bases left between them. This CDR3 has 15 amino acids. Indicated treatment: oral pan-JAK inhibitor, 5-10 mg twice daily. Extracted RNA was reverse transcribed into cDNA, the sequencing template. The method was immunoSEQ multiplex PCR; TCRdb's version includes in-frame clones alone and lacks a portion of them. In the table there are about 150,000 clones, roughly 52% of which are singletons. The chain combines TRBV2 with TRBJ2-5; D is perhaps TRBD1 or TRBD2 (5 bases each). The sample consisted of CD8+ T cells sorted from blood, taken at week 4, from a patient treated with tofacitinib. This TCR came from a human donor with alopecia areata. In DNA, the CDR3 is TGTGCCAGCAGAGAGAGAGGGGCCTCCGGAGAGACCCAGTACTTC. This sequence encodes CASRERGASGETQYF.